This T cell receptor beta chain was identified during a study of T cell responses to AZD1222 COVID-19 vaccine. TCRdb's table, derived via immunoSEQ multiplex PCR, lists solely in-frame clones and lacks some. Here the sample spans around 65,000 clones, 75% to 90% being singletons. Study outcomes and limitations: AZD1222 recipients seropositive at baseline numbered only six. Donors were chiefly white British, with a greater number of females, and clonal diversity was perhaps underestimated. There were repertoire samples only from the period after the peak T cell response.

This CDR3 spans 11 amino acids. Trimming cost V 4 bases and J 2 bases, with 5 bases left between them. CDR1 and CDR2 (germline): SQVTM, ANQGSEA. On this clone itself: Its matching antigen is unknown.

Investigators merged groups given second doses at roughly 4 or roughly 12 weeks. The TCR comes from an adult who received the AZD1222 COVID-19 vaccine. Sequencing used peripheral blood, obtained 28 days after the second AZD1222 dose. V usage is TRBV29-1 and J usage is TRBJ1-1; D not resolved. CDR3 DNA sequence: TGCAGCGTTGCCCATAACACTGAAGCTTTCTTT. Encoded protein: CSVAHNTEAFF.